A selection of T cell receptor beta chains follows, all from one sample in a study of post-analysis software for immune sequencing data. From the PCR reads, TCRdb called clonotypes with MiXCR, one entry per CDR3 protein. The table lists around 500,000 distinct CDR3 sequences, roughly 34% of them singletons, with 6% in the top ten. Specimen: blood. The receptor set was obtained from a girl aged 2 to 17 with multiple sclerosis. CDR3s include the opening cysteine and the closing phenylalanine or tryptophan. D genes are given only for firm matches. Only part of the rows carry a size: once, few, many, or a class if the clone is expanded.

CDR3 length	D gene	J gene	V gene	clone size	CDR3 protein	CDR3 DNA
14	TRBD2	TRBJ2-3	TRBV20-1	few	CSARTSRSTDTQYF	TGCAGTGCTAGGACTAGCAGGAGCACAGATACGCAGTATTTT
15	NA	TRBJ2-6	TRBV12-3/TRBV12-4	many	CASSLTDSGANVLTF	TGTGCCAGCAGTTTAACGGACTCTGGGGCCAACGTCCTGACTTTC
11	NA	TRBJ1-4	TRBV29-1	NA	CSVDLNEKLFF	TGCAGCGTTGATCTAAATGAAAAACTGTTTTTT
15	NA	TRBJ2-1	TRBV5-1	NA	CASSGTTSSYNEQFF	TGCGCCAGCAGCGGGACGACTAGCTCCTACAATGAGCAGTTCTTC
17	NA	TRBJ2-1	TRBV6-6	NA	CASSYRGGLSSYNEQFF	TGTGCCAGCAGTTACAGGGGGGGGTTGAGCTCCTACAATGAGCAGTTCTTC
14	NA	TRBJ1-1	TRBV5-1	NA	CASSCFGGDLEAFF	TGCGCCAGCAGCTGTTTTGGGGGGGACCTTGAAGCTTTCTTT
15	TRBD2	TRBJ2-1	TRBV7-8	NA	CASATSGVTYNEQFF	TGTGCCAGCGCAACTAGCGGAGTTACCTACAATGAGCAGTTCTTC
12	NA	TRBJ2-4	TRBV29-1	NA	CSGATGTNIQYF	TGCAGCGGCGCAACAGGGACGAACATTCAGTACTTC
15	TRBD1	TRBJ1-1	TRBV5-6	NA	CASSLTGTGESEAFF	TGTGCCAGCAGCTTAACCGGGACAGGGGAGTCTGAAGCTTTCTTT
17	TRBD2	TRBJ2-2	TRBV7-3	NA	CASSPPGLAGGTGELFF	TGTGCCAGCAGCCCGCCGGGACTAGCGGGGGGAACCGGGGAGCTGTTTTTT
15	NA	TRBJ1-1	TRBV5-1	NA	CASSSAGGWDTEAFF	TGCGCCAGCAGCTCGGCGGGGGGCTGGGACACTGAAGCTTTCTTT
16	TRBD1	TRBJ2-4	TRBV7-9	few	CASSPGQGASKNIQYF	TGTGCCAGCAGCCCAGGACAGGGGGCTTCCAAAAACATTCAGTACTTC
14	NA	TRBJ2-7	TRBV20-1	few	CSAPGFRGAYEQYF	TGCAGTGCACCGGGGTTTCGGGGAGCCTACGAGCAGTACTTC
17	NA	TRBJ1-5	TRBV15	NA	CATSRGQTGTLGQPQHF	TGTGCCACCAGCAGAGGGCAAACAGGGACCCTCGGGCAGCCCCAGCATTTT
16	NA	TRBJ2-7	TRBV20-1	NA	CSARDSNEADLRLGYF	TGCAGTGCTAGAGACTCTAACGAGGCTGATCTTCGGTTGGGGTACTTC
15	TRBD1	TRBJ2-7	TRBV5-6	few	CASSWNRDRGYEQYF	TGTGCCAGCAGCTGGAACCGGGACAGGGGCTACGAGCAGTACTTC
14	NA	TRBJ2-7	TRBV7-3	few	CASSLTPTQGEQYF	TGTGCCAGCAGCTTAACACCGACTCAAGGCGAGCAGTACTTC
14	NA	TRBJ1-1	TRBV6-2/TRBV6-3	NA	CASRLGEKSTEAFF	TGTGCCAGCAGGTTAGGGGAGAAGAGCACTGAAGCTTTCTTT
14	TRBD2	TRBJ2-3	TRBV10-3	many	CAIRGLATTDTQYF	TGTGCCATCAGGGGACTAGCGACCACAGATACGCAGTATTTT
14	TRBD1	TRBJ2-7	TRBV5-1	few	CASTSGTGRYEQYF	TGCGCCAGCACCTCCGGGACAGGGCGCTACGAGCAGTACTTC
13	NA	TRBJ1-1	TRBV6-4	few	CASSDAGNTEAFF	TGTGCCAGCAGTGACGCGGGAAACACTGAAGCTTTCTTT
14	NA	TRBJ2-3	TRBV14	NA	CASSQREYTDTQYF	TGTGCCAGCAGCCAGAGGGAGTACACAGATACGCAGTATTTT
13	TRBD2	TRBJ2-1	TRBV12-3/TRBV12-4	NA	CASSQGLANEQFF	TGTGCCAGCAGTCAGGGACTAGCCAATGAGCAGTTCTTC
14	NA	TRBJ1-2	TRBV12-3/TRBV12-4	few	CASSFIRGGDGYTF	TGTGCCAGCAGTTTCATCCGAGGAGGGGATGGCTACACCTTC
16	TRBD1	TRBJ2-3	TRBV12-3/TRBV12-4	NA	CASSLRTGQETDAQYF	TGTGCCAGCAGTTTGAGGACGGGACAGGAGACAGATGCGCAGTATTTT
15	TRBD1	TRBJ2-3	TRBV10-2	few	CASSESGQGPDTQYF	TGCGCCAGCAGTGAGTCCGGACAGGGCCCAGATACGCAGTATTTT
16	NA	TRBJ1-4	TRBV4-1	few	CASSQDSGQGNAKLFF	TGCGCCAGCAGCCAAGATAGCGGTCAGGGGAATGCAAAACTGTTTTTT
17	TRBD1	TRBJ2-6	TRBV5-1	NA	CASSRPGTGVGANVLTF	TGCGCCAGCAGCCGTCCCGGGACAGGGGTCGGGGCCAACGTCCTGACTTTC
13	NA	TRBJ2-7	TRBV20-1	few	CSASKGPSYEQYF	TGCAGTGCTAGCAAGGGACCTTCCTACGAGCAGTACTTC
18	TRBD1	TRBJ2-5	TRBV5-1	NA	CASSSRGVGTGPPETQYF	TGCGCCAGCAGCTCGAGGGGAGTAGGGACAGGACCCCCGGAGACCCAGTACTTC
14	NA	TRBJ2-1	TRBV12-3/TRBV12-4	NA	CAGSFLGRDNEQFF	TGTGCCGGCAGTTTTCTCGGACGGGACAATGAGCAGTTCTTC
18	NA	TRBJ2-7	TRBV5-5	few	CASSPSGHVFPHSYEQYF	TGTGCCAGCAGCCCCTCGGGACATGTTTTCCCTCACTCCTACGAGCAGTACTTC
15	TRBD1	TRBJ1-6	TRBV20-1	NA	CSARAPDRVASPLHF	TGCAGTGCTAGAGCTCCGGACAGGGTGGCCTCACCCCTCCACTTT
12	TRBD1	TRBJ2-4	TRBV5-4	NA	CASSLPGQGQYF	TGTGCCAGCAGCCTACCGGGACAGGGGCAGTACTTC
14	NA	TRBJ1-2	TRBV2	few	CASKSGQANYGYTF	TGTGCCAGCAAATCGGGACAAGCTAACTATGGCTACACCTTC
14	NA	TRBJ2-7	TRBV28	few	CASSFEAVSGEQYF	TGTGCCAGCAGTTTCGAGGCGGTTTCAGGCGAGCAGTACTTC
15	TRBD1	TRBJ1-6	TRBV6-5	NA	CASSPSPTGNSPLHF	TGTGCCAGCAGCCCGAGTCCGACAGGGAATTCACCCCTCCACTTT
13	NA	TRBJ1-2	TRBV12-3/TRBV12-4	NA	CASSIDGFYGYTF	TGTGCCAGCAGCATTGACGGATTCTATGGCTACACCTTC